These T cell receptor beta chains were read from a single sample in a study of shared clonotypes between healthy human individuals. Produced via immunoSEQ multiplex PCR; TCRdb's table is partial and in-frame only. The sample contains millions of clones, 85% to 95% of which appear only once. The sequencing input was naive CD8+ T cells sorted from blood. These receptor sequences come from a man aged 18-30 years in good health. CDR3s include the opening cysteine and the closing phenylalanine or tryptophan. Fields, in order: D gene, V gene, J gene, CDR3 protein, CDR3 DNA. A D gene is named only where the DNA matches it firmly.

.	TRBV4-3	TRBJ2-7	CASSQDPGGAYEQYF	TGCGCCAGCAGCCAAGATCCAGGGGGGGCCTACGAGCAGTACTTC
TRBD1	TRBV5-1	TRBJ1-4	CASSSYRGPREKLFF	TGCGCCAGCAGCTCTTACAGGGGCCCAAGGGAAAAACTGTTTTTT
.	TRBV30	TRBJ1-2	CAWSAWTEAYYGYTF	TGTGCCTGGAGTGCCTGGACCGAGGCCTACTATGGCTACACCTTC
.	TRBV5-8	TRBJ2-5	CASSLDGEETQYF	TGTGCCAGCAGCTTGGACGGGGAAGAGACCCAGTACTTC
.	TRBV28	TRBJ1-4	CASSIVGGAREKLFF	TGTGCCAGCAGTATTGTCGGGGGGGCTCGGGAAAAACTGTTTTTT
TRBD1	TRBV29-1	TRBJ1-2	CSVATGSSGYTF	TGCAGCGTTGCGACAGGGTCTAGTGGCTACACCTTC
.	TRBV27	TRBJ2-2	CASSFTGTNTGELFF	TGTGCCAGCAGTTTTACAGGGACGAACACCGGGGAGCTGTTTTTT
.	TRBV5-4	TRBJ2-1	CASSFYMAGPSSYNEQFF	TGTGCCAGCAGCTTCTATATGGCAGGCCCGAGCTCCTACAATGAGCAGTTCTTC
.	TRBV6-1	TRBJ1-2	CASSDAGAGGANYGYTF	TGTGCCAGCAGTGATGCGGGGGCCGGCGGCGCTAACTATGGCTACACCTTC
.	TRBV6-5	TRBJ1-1	CASSLPGEGTEAFF	TGTGCCAGCAGCCTCCCAGGGGAGGGCACTGAAGCTTTCTTT
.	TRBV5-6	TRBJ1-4	CASSLGGNEKLFF	TGTGCCAGCAGCTTGGGGGGCAATGAAAAACTGTTTTTT
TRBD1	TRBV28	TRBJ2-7	CASRRLGQGAYEQYF	TGTGCCAGCAGGAGATTGGGACAGGGGGCCTACGAGCAGTACTTC
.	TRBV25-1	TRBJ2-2	CASSELPDLNTGELFF	TGTGCCAGCAGTGAATTACCGGATCTAAACACCGGGGAGCTGTTTTTT
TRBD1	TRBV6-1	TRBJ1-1	CASSQPGQGHDEAFF	TGTGCCAGCAGCCAACCGGGACAGGGACACGATGAAGCTTTCTTT
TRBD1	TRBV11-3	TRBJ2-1	CASSSTGEEQFF	TGTGCCAGCAGCTCCACAGGGGAAGAACAGTTCTTC
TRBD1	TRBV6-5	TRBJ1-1	CASSYPDGQGVSFF	TGTGCCAGCAGTTACCCTGACGGACAGGGAGTATCTTTCTTT
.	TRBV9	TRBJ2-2	CASSVQAGGLFF	TGTGCCAGCAGCGTGCAGGCCGGAGGGCTGTTTTTT
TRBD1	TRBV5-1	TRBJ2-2	CASSLPVTGGGFAGELFF	TGCGCCAGCAGCTTGCCTGTGACAGGGGGCGGTTTCGCCGGGGAGCTGTTTTTT
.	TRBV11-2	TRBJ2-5	CASSSSGDYQETQYF	TGTGCCAGCAGCTCTAGTGGGGATTACCAAGAGACCCAGTACTTC
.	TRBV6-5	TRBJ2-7	CASSYTQAHDEQYF	TGTGCCAGCAGTTACACTCAGGCCCACGACGAGCAGTACTTC
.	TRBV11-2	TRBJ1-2	CASSLLGNYGYTF	TGTGCCAGCAGCTTATTGGGAAACTATGGCTACACCTTC
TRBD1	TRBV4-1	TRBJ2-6	CASSRTGQGASSGANVLTF	TGCGCCAGCAGCCGCACCGGACAGGGGGCGAGCTCTGGGGCCAACGTCCTGACTTTC